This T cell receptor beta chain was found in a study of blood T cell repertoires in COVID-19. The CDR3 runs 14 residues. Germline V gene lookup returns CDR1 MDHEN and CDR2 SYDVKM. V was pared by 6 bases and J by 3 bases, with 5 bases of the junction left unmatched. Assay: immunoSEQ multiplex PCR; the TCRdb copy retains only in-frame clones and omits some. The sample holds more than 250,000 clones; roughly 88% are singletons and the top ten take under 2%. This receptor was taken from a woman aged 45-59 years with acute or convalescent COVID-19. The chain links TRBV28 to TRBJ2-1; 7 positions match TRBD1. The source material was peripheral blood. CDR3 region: CASSRTGVYNEQFF. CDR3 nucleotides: TGTGCCAGCAGCAGGACAGGCGTCTACAATGAGCAGTTCTTC.